The clone carrying this T cell receptor beta chain was observed many times. The antigen remains unidentified. 5'-RACE, quantitative and with molecular barcodes, yielded the TCR beta libraries. TCRdb processed the 5' RACE reads anew with MiXCR; each CDR3 protein has one entry. The sample contains about 220,000 distinct CDR3 sequences, about 7% of which appear only once. The data originate from a study of CD8 T cells in ankylosing spondylitis. Study results and caveats: Disease-linked clones proved CD8+ and comparatively uncommon in peripheral blood. Blood from ankylosing spondylitis patients appeared to carry a characteristic roughly 8-variant TCR beta motif. Disease-linked clones reportedly concentrated significantly in matched ankylosing spondylitis synovial fluid.

Germline CDR1 reads LNHDA; CDR2 reads SQIVND (reference sequence). CDR3 length: 15 residues. The V end lost 1 base, the J end lost 3 bases, and 10 bases lay between the germline ends. The receptor was derived from a male donor with ankylosing spondylitis. Sequencing was done on a sample of blood, either unsorted or a sorted T cell fraction (not recorded which). The rearrangement links TRBV19 to TRBJ2-1, with D possibly TRBD2 on 6 matching bases. CDR3 bases: TGTGCCAGTAGTATAGTCGGCGGGAACTACAATGAGCAGTTCTTC. This gives the protein CASSIVGGNYNEQFF.